The rows below give T cell receptor beta chains drawn from one sample of a study of metastatic and nonmetastatic thyroid tumors. With MiXCR, TCRdb called clones anew from the PCR reads. This table holds approximately 70,000 clones, about 4% found once. Sequenced sample: blood. These receptors all stem from a female donor with papillary thyroid cancer or a benign thyroid nodule (not recorded which). Some clones in this sample may be carry-over from other donors' samples. Each CDR3 is given with its conserved first and last residue. Each record gives: J gene, V gene, CDR3 length, clone size, D gene, CDR3 DNA, CDR3 protein. D genes are given only for firm matches. Not every row has a clone size; where given, it reads once, few, many or a size class.

>TRBJ1-2|TRBV6-1|14|few|TRBD1
TGTGCCAGCAGCCCCGACAGGGGGAACTATGGCTACACCTTC
CASSPDRGNYGYTF
>TRBJ2-5|TRBV24-1|14|NA|NA
TGTGCCAGCAGTCGAGAGGGCTACCAAGAGACCCAGTACTTC
CASSREGYQETQYF
>TRBJ2-1|TRBV19|13|few|NA
TGTGCCAGTAGCCCGACTAGGTACAATGAGCAGTTCTTC
CASSPTRYNEQFF
>TRBJ2-3|TRBV7-8|16|few|NA
TGTGCCAGCAGCTTATTGGGGGCCGATAGCACAGATACGCAGTATTTT
CASSLLGADSTDTQYF
>TRBJ1-5|TRBV10-3|13|many|NA
TGTGCCATCAGTGGGTCAGGGAATCAGCCCCAGCATTTT
CAISGSGNQPQHF
>TRBJ2-2|TRBV29-1|16|many|NA
TGCAGCGTTGAAGACGGCCCCAACCAGGGGCCCGGGGAGCTGTTTTTT
CSVEDGPNQGPGELFF
>TRBJ2-1|TRBV6-1|17|NA|NA
TGTGCCAGCAGTCCATCGTGTGTAGCGTCCCTCTGGCATGAGCAGTTCTTC
CASSPSCVASLWHEQFF
>TRBJ2-5|TRBV4-2|17|many|TRBD2
TGTGCCAGCAGCCTGGGACTAGCGGGAGGAGGCCAAGAGACCCAGTACTTC
CASSLGLAGGGQETQYF
>TRBJ2-7|TRBV6-5|16|many|NA
TGTGCCAGCAGTTACGGGGGTTTAGGGCGAGGGGGGGAGCAGTACTTC
CASSYGGLGRGGEQYF
>TRBJ2-6|TRBV5-6|16|many|NA
TGTGCCAGCAGCTTGTATCTGAGCTCTGGGGCCAACGTCCTGACTTTC
CASSLYLSSGANVLTF
>TRBJ1-1|TRBV18|15|NA|NA
TGTGCCAGCTCATCGCCAGAGAGCCCAACTATTGAAGCTTTCTTT
CASSSPESPTIEAFF
>TRBJ2-5|TRBV13|12|many|NA
TGTGCCAGCAGCGAGGAGCGGGAGACCCAGTACTTC
CASSEERETQYF
>TRBJ2-3|TRBV24-1|14|many|NA
TGTGCCACCGAGTCTCACTCAAGCACAGATACGCAGTATTTT
CATESHSSTDTQYF
>TRBJ2-1|TRBV6-2/TRBV6-3|15|NA|TRBD2
TGTGCCAGCAGTACTCTAGCGGGAGGGCCCTATGAGCAGTTCTTC
CASSTLAGGPYEQFF
>TRBJ2-3|TRBV2|13|many|NA
TGTGCCAGCAGCAGAGGGGACACAGATACGCAGTATTTT
CASSRGDTDTQYF